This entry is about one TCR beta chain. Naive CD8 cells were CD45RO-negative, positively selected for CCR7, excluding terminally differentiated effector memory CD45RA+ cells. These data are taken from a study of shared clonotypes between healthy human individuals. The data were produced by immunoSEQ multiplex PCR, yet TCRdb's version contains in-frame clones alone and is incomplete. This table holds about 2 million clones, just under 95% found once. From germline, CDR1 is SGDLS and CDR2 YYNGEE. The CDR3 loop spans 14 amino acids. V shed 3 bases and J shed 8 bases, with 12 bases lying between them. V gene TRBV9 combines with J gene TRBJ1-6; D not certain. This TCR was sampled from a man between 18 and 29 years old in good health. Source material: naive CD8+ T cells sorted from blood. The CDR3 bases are TGTGCCAGCAGCGCCGGGCCCGTGGATTCACCCCTCCACTTT. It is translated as CASSAGPVDSPLHF. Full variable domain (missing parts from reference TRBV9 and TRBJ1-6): DSGVTQTPKHLITATGQRVTLRCSPRSGDLSVYWYQQSLDQGLQFLIQYYNGEERAKGNILERFSAQQFPDLHSELNLSSLELGDSALYFCASSAGPVDSPLHFGNGTRLTVT.